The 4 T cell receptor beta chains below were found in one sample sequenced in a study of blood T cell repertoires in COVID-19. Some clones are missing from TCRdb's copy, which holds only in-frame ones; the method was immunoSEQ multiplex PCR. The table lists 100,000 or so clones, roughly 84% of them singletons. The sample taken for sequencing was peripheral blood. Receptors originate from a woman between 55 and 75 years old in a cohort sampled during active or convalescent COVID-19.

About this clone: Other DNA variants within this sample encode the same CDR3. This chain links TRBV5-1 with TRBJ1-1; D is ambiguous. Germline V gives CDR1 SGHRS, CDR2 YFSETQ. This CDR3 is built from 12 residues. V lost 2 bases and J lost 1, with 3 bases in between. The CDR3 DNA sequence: TGCGCCAGCAGCTTTCAGAACACTGAAGCTTTCTTT. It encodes CASSFQNTEAFF.

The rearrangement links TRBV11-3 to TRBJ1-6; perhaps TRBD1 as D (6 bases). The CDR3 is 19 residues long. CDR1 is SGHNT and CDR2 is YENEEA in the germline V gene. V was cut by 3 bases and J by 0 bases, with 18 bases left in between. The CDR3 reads CASSLRGGVIGSYNSPLHF. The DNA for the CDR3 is TGTGCCAGCAGCTTGAGGGGGGGTGTTATAGGCTCCTATAATTCACCCCTCCACTTT.

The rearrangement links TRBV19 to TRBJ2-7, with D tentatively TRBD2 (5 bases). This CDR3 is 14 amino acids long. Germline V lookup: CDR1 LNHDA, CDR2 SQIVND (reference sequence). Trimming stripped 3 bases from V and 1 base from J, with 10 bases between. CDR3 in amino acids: CASSMFGVSYEQYF. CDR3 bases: TGTGCCAGTAGTATGTTCGGGGTATCCTACGAGCAGTACTTC.

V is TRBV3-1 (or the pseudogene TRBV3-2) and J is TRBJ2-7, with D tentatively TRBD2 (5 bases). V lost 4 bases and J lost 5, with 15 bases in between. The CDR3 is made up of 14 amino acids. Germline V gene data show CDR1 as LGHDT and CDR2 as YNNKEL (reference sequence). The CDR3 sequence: CASSPSGRRHEQYF. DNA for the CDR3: TGTGCCAGCAGCCCCTCAGGTCGGAGGCACGAGCAGTACTTC.